Presented here are 21 T cell receptor beta chains from one specimen sequenced in a study of neurological immune-mediated disorders. MiXCR was run by TCRdb on the 5' RACE reads, yielding one entry per CDR3 protein. This table holds about 40,000 distinct CDR3 sequences, around 15% found once. Sequenced input: CD4+ T cells from blood. All receptors come from a woman aged 55 to 70 with HTLV-1-associated myelopathy (HAM/TSP).

This clonotype was counted many times. This chain connects TRBV27 to TRBJ2-7, with TRBD1 matching 9 bases. V was pared by 5 bases and J by 3 bases, with 5 bases of the junction left unmatched. Per germline, CDR1 MNHEY and CDR2 SMNVEV (reference sequence). The CDR3 is 14 residues long. The CDR3 protein is CASSRRQGGYEQYF. The CDR3, as DNA: TGTGCCAGCAGTCGGCGACAGGGGGGCTACGAGCAGTACTTC.

In its sample, this clonotype was seen many times. This chain links TRBV5-6 with TRBJ2-1; 7 bases fit TRBD2. From germline, CDR1 is SGHDT and CDR2 YYEEEE. V trimming: 0 bases; J trimming: 4 bases; junction bases outside the gene matches: 1. There are 14 residues in the CDR3. The CDR3 loop is CASSLGLAYNEQFF. For the CDR3, the DNA is TGTGCCAGCAGCTTGGGACTAGCTTACAATGAGCAGTTCTTC. Combining the CDR3 with reference TRBV5-6 and TRBJ2-1 gives the whole variable domain DAGVTQSPTHLIKTRGQQVTLRCSPKSGHDTVSWYQQALGQGPQFIFQYYEEEERQRGNFPDRFSGHQFPNYSSELNVNALLLGDSALYLCASSLGLAYNEQFFGPGTRLTVL.

This clonotype came up many times. The CDR3 loop is CASGVGQGLSAQHF. The DNA of the CDR3 is TGTGCCAGCGGGGTAGGACAGGGTCTCTCGGCCCAGCATTTT. The V gene is TRBV6-5, the J gene TRBJ1-5; TRBD1 aligns across 8 bases. Germline CDR1 MNHEY, CDR2 SVGAGI. The CDR3 sequence is 14 residues long. Trimming removed 8 bases from V and 11 bases from J; junction bases left unmatched: 14.

The table lists this clonotype with many counts. V and J are TRBV7-9 and TRBJ1-2, with a tentative D call TRBD1 (6 bases). CDR1 is SEHNR, CDR2 FQNEAQ, per germline (reference sequence). V lost 1 base and J 6 bases, leaving 15 bases between the germline ends. The CDR3 spans 15 residues. The CDR3 loop reads CASSLGSVKGDGYTF. The CDR3, as DNA: TGTGCCAGCAGCTTAGGATCAGTGAAGGGGGATGGCTACACCTTC.

The table lists this clonotype with many counts. The chain couples TRBV20-1 to TRBJ2-7, with D maybe TRBD1 (6 bases). Germline CDR1 is DFQATT and CDR2 is SNEGSKA (reference sequence). The V and J ends lost 5 bases and 2 bases respectively, with 13 bases between them. The CDR3 totals 13 residues. The DNA of the CDR3 is TGCAGTGCTTTACAGGGAGTCCCCTACGAGCAGTACTTC. Its protein is CSALQGVPYEQYF.

This clonotype has ten or more counts. The chain has TRBV14 and TRBJ2-7; D not certain. CDR3 length: 13 residues. Germline CDR1 reads SGHDN; CDR2 reads FVKESK. The V and J ends lost 1 base and 6 bases respectively, with 10 bases between them. Here the CDR3 reads CASSQAAGSEQYF. The CDR3 DNA reads TGTGCCAGCAGCCAAGCGGCCGGTAGCGAGCAGTACTTC. Supplemented by reference TRBV14 and TRBJ2-7, the full variable domain reads EAGVTQFPSHSVIEKGQTVTLRCDPISGHDNLYWYRRVMGKEIKFLLHFVKESKQDESGMPNNRFLAERTGGTYSTLKVQPAELEDSGVYFCASSQAAGSEQYFGPGTRLTVT.

This sequence joins TRBV7-3 and TRBJ2-2, with D perhaps matching TRBD2 (5 bases). The CDR3 has 15 residues. The V end was cut by 6 bases, the J end by 6 bases, with 17 bases between. The germline V gene encodes CDR1 SGHTA and CDR2 FQGTGA. CDR3 DNA sequence: TGTGCCAGCAGGTGCGCCGGGGTTGGCGCCGGGGAGCTGTTTTTT. It specifies CASRCAGVGAGELFF.

V and J are TRBV7-2 and TRBJ1-1, with a weak D call TRBD1 (5 bases). The CDR3 covers 12 residues. Germline CDR1 is SGHTA and CDR2 is FQGNSA. Trimming removed 4 bases from V and 6 bases from J, with 9 bases in between. This CDR3 is CASSWGEPEAFF. Written as DNA, the CDR3 is TGTGCCAGCAGCTGGGGGGAGCCTGAAGCTTTCTTT.

At least ten counts were recorded for this clonotype. One end of the junction varies from germline; a read error may be responsible. This chain uses TRBV12-3 or TRBV12-4 with TRBJ1-3; TRBD1 might be the D (6 bases). This CDR3 is built from 16 residues. The CDR3 reads CASRLDGDRRGNTIYF. The CDR3 coding sequence is TGTGCCAGCAGGTTAGACGGAGACAGGCGAGGAAACACCATATATTTT.

This clonotype was seen repeatedly, ten times or more. The V gene is TRBV7-9, the J gene TRBJ1-1; no clear D. CDR3 length: 12 amino acids. Trimming took 1 base from V and 10 from J, leaving 10 bases between them. Germline loops: CDR1 SEHNR, CDR2 FQNEAQ (reference sequence). The CDR3 sequence is CASSLDGLTAFF. The CDR3 DNA sequence: TGTGCCAGCAGCTTAGATGGACTTACAGCTTTCTTT.

The sample holds many counts of this clonotype. The chain recombines TRBV5-1 with TRBJ1-1, with D possibly matching TRBD1 (5 bases). Germline CDR1 SGHRS, CDR2 YFSETQ. The V end was cut by 4 bases, the J end by 12 bases, with 25 bases between. This CDR3 contains 15 residues. CDR3 sequence: CASSPLTVLVEGPFF. The CDR3 nucleotides read TGCGCCAGCAGCCCGTTGACAGTGTTGGTGGAAGGGCCTTTCTTT.

This clonotype has just a few counts. DNA of the CDR3: TGCGCCAGCAGCTTGGGGTGGGGGTCCTCTGGAAACACCATATATTTT. Protein product: CASSLGWGSSGNTIYF. This chain joins TRBV5-1 and TRBJ1-3; TRBD1 might be the D (5 bases). Trimming removed 0 bases from V and 0 bases from J, with 10 bases in between. The CDR3 length is 16 residues. Per germline, CDR1 SGHRS and CDR2 YFSETQ.

This clonotype was counted ten times or more. This sequence joins TRBV20-1 and TRBJ1-2; 7 positions match TRBD1. The V gene end was trimmed by 4 bases and the J gene end by 4 bases; junction bases not matched to a gene: 9. CDR3 length: 14 residues. The germline V gene encodes CDR1 DFQATT and CDR2 SNEGSKA (reference sequence). The CDR3 DNA reads as TGCAGTGCTACGGAAACAGGGGACACCTATGGCTACACCTTC. Translation gives CSATETGDTYGYTF.

The table lists this clonotype with many counts. The CDR3: CASSLSLRNTGELFF. The DNA of the CDR3 is TGCGCCAGCAGCTTGTCGCTGCGTAACACCGGGGAGCTGTTTTTT. The J gene is TRBJ2-2, the V gene TRBV5-1; D is ambiguous. The germline V and J ends were trimmed by 1 base and 2 bases, with 9 bases remaining between them. Germline CDR1 and CDR2: SGHRS and YFSETQ. CDR3 length equals 15 residues.

With respect to this clonotype: A read error may be the cause here, since a much bigger clone is one base away. The CDR3 loop reads CASNDGNQHQHF. As DNA, the CDR3 is TGTGCCAGCAACGACGGCAATCAGCACCAGCATTTT. The J gene is TRBJ1-5, the V gene TRBV18; D is ambiguous. Per the germline V gene, CDR1 is KGHSH and CDR2 is LQKENI. CDR3 length: 12 residues.

This clonotype was detected many times. The CDR3 loop reads CSVGILGNTEAFF. The CDR3 region has the DNA TGCAGCGTTGGTATTCTGGGAAACACTGAAGCTTTCTTT. This chain connects TRBV29-1 to TRBJ1-1; D call uncertain. Germline V gene data show CDR1 as SQVTM and CDR2 as ANQGSEA. The CDR3 length is 13 residues. Trimming shortened V by 4 bases and J by 2 bases, and 11 bases separated the two germline ends.

The chain joins TRBV6-5 to TRBJ2-7; D is unclear. The germline V and J ends were trimmed by 3 bases and 3 bases, with 9 bases remaining between them. In germline, CDR1 is MNHEY, CDR2 SVGAGI. The CDR3 sequence is 13 residues long. The CDR3 protein is CASSYDRFYEQYF. The CDR3 DNA reads as TGTGCCAGCAGTTATGATCGATTCTACGAGCAGTACTTC.

This clonotype has ten or more counts. This rearrangement joins TRBV6-5 to TRBJ1-2; D gene uncertain. Germline values: CDR1 MNHEY, CDR2 SVGAGI. The CDR3 runs to 15 residues. Trimming cost V 0 bases and J 2 bases, with 10 bases left between them. CDR3 amino acids: CASSYSPRNNYGYTF. CDR3 sequence (DNA): TGTGCCAGCAGTTACTCCCCCAGGAACAACTATGGCTACACCTTC.

This clonotype was counted at least ten times. V gene TRBV5-1 combines with J gene TRBJ2-1; 8 bases fit TRBD1. J gave up 13 bases and V 3 bases, and 15 bases lay outside the gene matches. The CDR3 is 15 amino acids. Germline V gene data show CDR1 as SGHRS and CDR2 as YFSETQ. CDR3 sequence: CASSSSGTGGVGQFF. The CDR3 nucleotides are TGCGCCAGCAGCTCATCCGGGACAGGCGGGGTGGGACAGTTCTTC.

On this clonotype: Mismatch with germline at one junction end may stem from a read error. V is TRBV3-1 and J is TRBJ2-1; the D gene could be TRBD1 or TRBD2 (6 bases each). This CDR3 spans 14 amino acids. Germline V CDR1 and CDR2: LGHDT, YNNKEL (reference sequence). Here the CDR3 reads CASSQGLGGHEQFF. The CDR3 region has the DNA TGTGCCAGCAGCCAAGGCCTGGGGGGCCATGAGCAATTCTTC.

This clonotype qualifies as medium-sized (0.01 to 0.1%). The chain combines TRBV20-1 with TRBJ1-1; 8 bases are shared with TRBD1. The V gene end was trimmed by 2 bases and the J gene end by 10 bases; junction bases not matched to a gene: 6. Germline CDR1 reads DFQATT; CDR2 reads SNEGSKA (reference sequence). The length of the CDR3 is 12 residues. CDR3 sequence reads: CSARPDREGAFF. As DNA, the CDR3 is TGCAGTGCTAGACCGGACAGGGAAGGAGCTTTCTTT.